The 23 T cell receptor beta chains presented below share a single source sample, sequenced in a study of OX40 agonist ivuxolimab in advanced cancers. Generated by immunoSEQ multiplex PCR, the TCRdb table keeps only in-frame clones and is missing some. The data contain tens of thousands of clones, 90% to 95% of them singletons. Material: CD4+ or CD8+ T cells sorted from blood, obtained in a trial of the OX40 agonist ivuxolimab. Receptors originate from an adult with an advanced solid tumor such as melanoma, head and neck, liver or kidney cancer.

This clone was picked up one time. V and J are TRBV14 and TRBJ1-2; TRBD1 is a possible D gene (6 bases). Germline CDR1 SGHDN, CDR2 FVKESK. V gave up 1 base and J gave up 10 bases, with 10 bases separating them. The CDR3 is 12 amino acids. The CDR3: CASSQGTADYTF. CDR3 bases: TGTGCCAGCAGCCAAGGGACAGCCGACTACACCTTC. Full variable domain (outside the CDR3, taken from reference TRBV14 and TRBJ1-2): EAGVTQFPSHSVIEKGQTVTLRCDPISGHDNLYWYRRVMGKEIKFLLHFVKESKQDESGMPNNRFLAERTGGTYSTLKVQPAELEDSGVYFCASSQGTADYTFGSGTRLTVV.

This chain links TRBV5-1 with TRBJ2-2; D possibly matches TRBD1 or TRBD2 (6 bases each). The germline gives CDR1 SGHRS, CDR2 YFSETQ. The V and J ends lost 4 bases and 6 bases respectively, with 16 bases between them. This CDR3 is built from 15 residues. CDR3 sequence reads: CASSTGTDPPGELFF. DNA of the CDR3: TGCGCCAGCAGCACAGGGACTGACCCGCCCGGGGAGCTGTTTTTT.

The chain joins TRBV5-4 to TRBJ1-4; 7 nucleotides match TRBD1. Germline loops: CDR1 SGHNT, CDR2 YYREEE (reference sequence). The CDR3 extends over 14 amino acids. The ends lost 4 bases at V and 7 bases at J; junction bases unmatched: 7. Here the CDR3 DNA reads TGTGCCAGCAGCCGAGGGGGCGCGGGTGAAAAACTGTTTTTT. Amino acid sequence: CASSRGGAGEKLFF. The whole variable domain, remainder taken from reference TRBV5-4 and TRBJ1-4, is ETGVTQSPTHLIKTRGQQVTLRCSSQSGHNTVSWYQQALGQGPQFIFQYYREEENGRGNFPPRFSGLQFPNYSSELNVNALELDDSALYLCASSRGGAGEKLFFGSGTQLSVL.

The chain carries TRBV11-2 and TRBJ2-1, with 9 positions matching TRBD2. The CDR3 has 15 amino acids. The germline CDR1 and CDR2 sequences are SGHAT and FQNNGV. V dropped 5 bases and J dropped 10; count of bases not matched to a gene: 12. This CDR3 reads CASSPTASGIPEQFF. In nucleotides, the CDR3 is TGTGCCAGCAGCCCCACGGCTAGCGGGATCCCAGAGCAGTTCTTC.

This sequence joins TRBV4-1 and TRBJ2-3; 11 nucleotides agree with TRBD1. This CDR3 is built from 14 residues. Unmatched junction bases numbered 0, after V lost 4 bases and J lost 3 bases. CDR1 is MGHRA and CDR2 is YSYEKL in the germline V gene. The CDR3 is CASSRDRGTDTQYF. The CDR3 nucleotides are TGCGCCAGCAGCCGGGACAGGGGGACAGATACGCAGTATTTT.

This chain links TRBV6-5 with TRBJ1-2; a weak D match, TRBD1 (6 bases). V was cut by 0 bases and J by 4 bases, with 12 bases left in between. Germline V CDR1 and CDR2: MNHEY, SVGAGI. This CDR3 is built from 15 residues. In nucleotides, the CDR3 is TGTGCCAGCAGTTACTCGAGGGGGGCGTTCTATGGCTACACCTTC. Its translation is CASSYSRGAFYGYTF.

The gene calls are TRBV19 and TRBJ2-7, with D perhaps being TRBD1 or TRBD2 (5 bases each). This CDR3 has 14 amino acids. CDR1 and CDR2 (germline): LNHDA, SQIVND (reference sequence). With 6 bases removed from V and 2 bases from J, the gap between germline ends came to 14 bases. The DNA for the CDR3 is TGTGCCAGTAGCCACCGGGACGGAGCCTACGAGCAGTACTTC. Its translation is CASSHRDGAYEQYF.

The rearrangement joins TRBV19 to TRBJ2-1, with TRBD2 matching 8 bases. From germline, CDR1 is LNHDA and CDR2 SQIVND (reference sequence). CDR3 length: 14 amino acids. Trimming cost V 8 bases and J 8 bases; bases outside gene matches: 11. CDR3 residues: CASGGSGSSYEQFF. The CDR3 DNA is TGTGCCAGTGGTGGGAGCGGGAGTTCGTATGAGCAGTTCTTC.

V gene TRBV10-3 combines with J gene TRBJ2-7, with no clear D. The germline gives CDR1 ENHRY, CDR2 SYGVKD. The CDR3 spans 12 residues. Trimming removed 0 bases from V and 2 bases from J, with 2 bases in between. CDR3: CAISESAYEQYF. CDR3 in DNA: TGTGCCATCAGTGAGTCGGCCTACGAGCAGTACTTC.

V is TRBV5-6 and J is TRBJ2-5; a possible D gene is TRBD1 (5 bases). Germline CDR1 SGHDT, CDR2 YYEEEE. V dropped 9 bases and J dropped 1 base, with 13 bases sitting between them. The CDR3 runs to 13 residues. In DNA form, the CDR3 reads TGTGCCACCCGACGACAGTTCCAAGAGACCCAGTACTTC. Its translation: CATRRQFQETQYF.

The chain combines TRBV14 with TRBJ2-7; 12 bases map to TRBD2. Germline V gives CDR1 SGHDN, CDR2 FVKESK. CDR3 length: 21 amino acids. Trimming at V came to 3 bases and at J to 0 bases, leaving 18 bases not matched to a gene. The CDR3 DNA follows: TGTGCCAGCAGCCAGGCGGTTCCGGGACTAGCGGGCCTCCGGGGCTCCTACGAGCAGTACTTC. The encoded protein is CASSQAVPGLAGLRGSYEQYF. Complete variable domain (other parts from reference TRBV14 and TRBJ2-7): EAGVTQFPSHSVIEKGQTVTLRCDPISGHDNLYWYRRVMGKEIKFLLHFVKESKQDESGMPNNRFLAERTGGTYSTLKVQPAELEDSGVYFCASSQAVPGLAGLRGSYEQYFGPGTRLTVT.

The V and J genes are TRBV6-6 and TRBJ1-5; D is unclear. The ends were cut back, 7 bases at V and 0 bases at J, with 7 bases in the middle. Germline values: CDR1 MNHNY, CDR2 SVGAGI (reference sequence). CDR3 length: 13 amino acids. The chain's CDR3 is CASNEDSNQPQHF. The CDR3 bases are TGTGCCAGCAACGAGGATAGCAATCAGCCCCAGCATTTT.

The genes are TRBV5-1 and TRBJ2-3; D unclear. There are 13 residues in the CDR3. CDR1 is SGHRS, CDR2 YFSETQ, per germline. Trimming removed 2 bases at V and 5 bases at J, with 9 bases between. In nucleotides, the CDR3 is TGCGCCAGCAGCTTATGGGGAAAAGATACGCAGTATTTT. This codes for CASSLWGKDTQYF.

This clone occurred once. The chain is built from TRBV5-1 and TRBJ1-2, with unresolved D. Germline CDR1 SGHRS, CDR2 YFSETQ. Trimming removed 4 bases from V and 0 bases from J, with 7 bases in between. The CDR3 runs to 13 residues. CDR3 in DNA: TGCGCCAGCAGCCTCAGTACTAACTATGGCTACACCTTC. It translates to CASSLSTNYGYTF.

CDR3 region: CASSYHRLGEQYF. The CDR3 DNA is TGTGCCAGCAGCTACCATCGCCTGGGGGAGCAGTACTTC. The genes are TRBV6-5 and TRBJ2-7; D is uncertain. Trimming shortened V by 6 bases and J by 7 bases, and 16 bases separated the two germline ends. The CDR3 consists of 13 residues. Germline V lookup: CDR1 MNHEY, CDR2 SVGAGI.

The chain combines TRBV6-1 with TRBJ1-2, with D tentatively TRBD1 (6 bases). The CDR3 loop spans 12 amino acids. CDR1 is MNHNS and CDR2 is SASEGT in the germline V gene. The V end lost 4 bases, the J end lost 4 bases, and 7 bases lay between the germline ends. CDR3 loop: CASSGQVYGYTF. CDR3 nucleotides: TGTGCCAGCAGTGGACAGGTCTATGGCTACACCTTC.

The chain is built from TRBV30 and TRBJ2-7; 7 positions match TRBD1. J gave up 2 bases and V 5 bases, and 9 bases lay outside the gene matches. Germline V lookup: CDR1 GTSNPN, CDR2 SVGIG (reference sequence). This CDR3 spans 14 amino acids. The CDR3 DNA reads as TGTGCCTGGGACAGGGCCCCTCTCCCCTACGAGCAGTACTTC. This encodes CAWDRAPLPYEQYF.

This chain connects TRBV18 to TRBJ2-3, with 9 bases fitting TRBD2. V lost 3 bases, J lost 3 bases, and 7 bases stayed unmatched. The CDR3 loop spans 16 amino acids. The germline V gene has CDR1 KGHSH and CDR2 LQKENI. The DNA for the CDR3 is TGTGCCAGCTCACCGATTCGTAGCGGGAGAACAGATACGCAGTATTTT. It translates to CASSPIRSGRTDTQYF.

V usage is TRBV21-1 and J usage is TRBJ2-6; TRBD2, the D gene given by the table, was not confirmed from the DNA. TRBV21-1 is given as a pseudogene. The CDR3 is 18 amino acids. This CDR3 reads CASSLQGAGSSGANVLTF. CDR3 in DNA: TGTGCCAGCAGCCTCCAAGGGGCCGGGAGCTCTGGGGCCAACGTCCTGACTTTC.

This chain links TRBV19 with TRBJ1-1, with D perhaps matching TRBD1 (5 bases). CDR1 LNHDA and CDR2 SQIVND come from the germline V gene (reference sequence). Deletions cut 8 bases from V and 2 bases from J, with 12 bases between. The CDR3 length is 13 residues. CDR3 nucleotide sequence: TGTGCCAGTTCTTCCGGGACCAACACTGAAGCTTTCTTT. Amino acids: CASSSGTNTEAFF.

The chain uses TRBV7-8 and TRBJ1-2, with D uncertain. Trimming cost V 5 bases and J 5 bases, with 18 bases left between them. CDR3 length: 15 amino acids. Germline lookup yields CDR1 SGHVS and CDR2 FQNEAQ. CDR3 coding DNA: TGTGCCAGCAGCCATTCTGGTGCGGTAGGGTATGGCTACACCTTC. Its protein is CASSHSGAVGYGYTF.

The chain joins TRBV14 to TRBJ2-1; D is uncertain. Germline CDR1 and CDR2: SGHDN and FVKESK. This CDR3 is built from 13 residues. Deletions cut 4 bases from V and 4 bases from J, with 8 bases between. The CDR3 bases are TGTGCCAGCAGCCCGCGACTGTACAATGAGCAGTTCTTC. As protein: CASSPRLYNEQFF. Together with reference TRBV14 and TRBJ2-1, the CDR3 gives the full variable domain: EAGVTQFPSHSVIEKGQTVTLRCDPISGHDNLYWYRRVMGKEIKFLLHFVKESKQDESGMPNNRFLAERTGGTYSTLKVQPAELEDSGVYFCASSPRLYNEQFFGPGTRLTVL.

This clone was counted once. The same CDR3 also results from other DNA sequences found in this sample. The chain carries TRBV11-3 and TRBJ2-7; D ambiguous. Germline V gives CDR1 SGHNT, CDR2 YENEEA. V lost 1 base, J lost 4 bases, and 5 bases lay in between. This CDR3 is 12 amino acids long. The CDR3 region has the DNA TGTGCCAGCAGCTTAGGGAGTTACGAGCAGTACTTC. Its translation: CASSLGSYEQYF.